This T cell receptor beta chain was found in a study of blood T cell repertoires in COVID-19. The wider study: Donors in the United States, Italy and Spain gave samples during acute or convalescent COVID-19. Sample material is recorded as cDNA or gDNA derived from T cells, B-cell-depleted T cells, or PBMCs.

In the original analysis: Estimated nucleated cell counts came from reference gene primer amplification. Using immunoSEQ multiplex PCR, the repertoire was profiled, and TCRdb retains in-frame clones only, with some absent. V, J and clone size are those of that table, while D and trimming were read from the DNA. The sample includes roughly 250,000 clones, approximately 90% seen only once; the top ten take 3.5% to 4.5%. Germline values: CDR1 LGHDT, CDR2 YNNKEL (reference sequence). The junction had 9 bases not matched to a gene; V was cut back by 3 bases and J by 3 bases. The CDR3 runs 18 residues. The sequence was collected from a woman aged 40 to 50 with acute or convalescent COVID-19. The specimen was peripheral blood. The chain carries TRBV3-1 (or the pseudogene TRBV3-2) and TRBJ2-5; TRBD2 aligns across 14 bases. The CDR3 coding sequence is TGTGCCAGCAGCCAGGTGACTAGCGGGGGGGCAAGAGAAGAGACCCAGTACTTC. Its translation is CASSQVTSGGAREETQYF.